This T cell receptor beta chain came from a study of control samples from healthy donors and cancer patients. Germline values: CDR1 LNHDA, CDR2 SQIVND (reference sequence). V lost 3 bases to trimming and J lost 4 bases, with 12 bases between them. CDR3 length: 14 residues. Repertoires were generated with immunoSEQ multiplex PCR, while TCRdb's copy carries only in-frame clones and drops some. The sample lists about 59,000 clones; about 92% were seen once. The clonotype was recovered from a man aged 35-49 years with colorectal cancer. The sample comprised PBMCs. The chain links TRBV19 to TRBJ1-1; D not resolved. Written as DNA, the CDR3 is TGTGCCAGTAGTATCCGTCCCGGGTCCACTGAAGCTTTCTTT. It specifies CASSIRPGSTEAFF. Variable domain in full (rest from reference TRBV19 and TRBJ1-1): DGGITQSPKYLFRKEGQNVTLSCEQNLNHDAMYWYRQDPGQGLRLIYYSQIVNDFQKGDIAEGYSVSREKKESFPLTVTSAQKNPTAFYLCASSIRPGSTEAFFGQGTRLTVV.